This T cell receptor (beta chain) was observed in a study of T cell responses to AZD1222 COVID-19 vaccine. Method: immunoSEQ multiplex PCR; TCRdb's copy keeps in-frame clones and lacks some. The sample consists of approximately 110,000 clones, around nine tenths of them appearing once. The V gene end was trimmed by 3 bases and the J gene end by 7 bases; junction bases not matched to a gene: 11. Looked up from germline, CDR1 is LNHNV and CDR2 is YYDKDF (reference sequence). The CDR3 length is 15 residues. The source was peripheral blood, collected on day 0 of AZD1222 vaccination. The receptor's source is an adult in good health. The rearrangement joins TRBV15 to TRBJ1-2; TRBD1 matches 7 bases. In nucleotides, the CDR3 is TGTGCCACCAGCAGTCGGGACAGCTATTACGGTGGCTACACCTTC. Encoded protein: CATSSRDSYYGGYTF.